These 19 T cell receptor beta chains originate from one sample sequenced in a study of blood T cells in healthy people across ages. The use of a sample-barcoded 5' primer and a J-beta primer mix characterized a second PCR of 7 to 11 cycles. TCRdb processed the 5' RACE reads anew with MiXCR; each CDR3 protein has one entry. The sample includes about 1.6 million distinct CDR3 sequences, almost 35% of them seen just once. The sample was blood. These receptors all stem from a woman aged 30 to 39 in good health.

The chain joins TRBV6-1 to TRBJ2-5, with unresolved D. Between the trimmed V and J ends, which lost 5 bases and 2 bases, there was a span of 9 bases. Germline CDR1 and CDR2: MNHNS and SASEGT. The CDR3 is made up of 13 amino acids. CDR3 amino acids: CASSRYQQETQYF. CDR3 DNA: TGTGCCAGCAGTCGCTACCAACAAGAGACCCAGTACTTC.

The chain uses TRBV12-3 or TRBV12-4 and TRBJ2-7; 8 bases match TRBD2. V shed 7 bases and J 2 bases; nucleotides not matched to a gene: 10. The CDR3 covers 15 residues. The CDR3 DNA sequence: TGTGCCAGCACCACCATAAAGCGGGGGCCCTACGAGCAGTACTTC. It specifies CASTTIKRGPYEQYF.

Written as DNA, the CDR3 is TGCAGCGTTGAACGGGACAGGATCACTTTCGGCACTGAAGCTTTCTTT. This translates into CSVERDRITFGTEAFF. The chain combines TRBV29-1 with TRBJ1-1; TRBD1 aligns across 8 bases. This CDR3 has 16 amino acids. Germline trimming cut 2 bases from V and 4 bases from J; bases unmatched to any gene: 12. CDR1 and CDR2 (germline): SQVTM, ANQGSEA.

The CDR3: CASSQIGGYEQYF. The CDR3 coding sequence is TGTGCCAGCAGCCAGATTGGAGGTTACGAGCAGTACTTC. The rearrangement links TRBV3-1 to TRBJ2-5; the D gene is possibly TRBD2 (5 bases). The J call may be incorrect, as the DNA end agrees better with TRBJ2-7. Looked up from germline, CDR1 is LGHDT and CDR2 is YNNKEL (reference sequence). The CDR3 totals 13 residues.

This clonotype appeared a few times. The rearrangement links TRBV20-1 to TRBJ1-2; D is ambiguous. Per the germline V gene, CDR1 is DFQATT and CDR2 is SNEGSKA (reference sequence). The CDR3 sequence is 14 residues long. The V end lost 5 bases, the J end lost 0 bases, and 13 bases lay between the germline ends. The CDR3 DNA follows: TGCAGTGCTCCCCCCCGGGGAGCTAACTATGGCTACACCTTC. It is translated as CSAPPRGANYGYTF.

This clonotype showed up just a few times. The chain has TRBV18 and TRBJ1-4; 7 positions match TRBD1. Germline CDR1 KGHSH, CDR2 LQKENI. The ends lost 4 bases at V and 0 bases at J; junction bases unmatched: 5. The CDR3 totals 16 residues. As DNA, the CDR3 is TGTGCCAGCTCACTCAACAGGGGTGCAACTAATGAAAAACTGTTTTTT. This codes for CASSLNRGATNEKLFF.

The chain combines TRBV2 with TRBJ1-2, with D perhaps matching TRBD1 (5 bases). Germline assignment: CDR1 SNHLY and CDR2 FYNNEI. V was pared by 2 bases and J by 3 bases, with 10 bases between. The CDR3 runs 14 residues. The CDR3 protein is CASSESSGHYGYTF. In DNA form, the CDR3 reads TGTGCCAGCAGTGAATCTTCAGGGCACTATGGCTACACCTTC.

This clonotype was seen ten or more times. The chain combines TRBV4-2 with TRBJ2-7; D remains unclear. The V end lost 6 bases, the J end lost 0 bases, and 15 bases lay between the germline ends. Germline values: CDR1 LGHNA, CDR2 YNFKEQ. The CDR3 length is 15 residues. This chain's CDR3 is CASRNSDGDSYEQYF. The CDR3, as DNA: TGTGCCAGCAGGAACTCCGACGGTGACTCCTACGAGCAGTACTTC.

The chain couples TRBV20-1 to TRBJ2-7; D possibly corresponds to TRBD2 (5 bases). Germline V gene lookup returns CDR1 DFQATT and CDR2 SNEGSKA (reference sequence). Deletions cut 3 bases from V and 6 bases from J, with 15 bases between. The CDR3 is 13 amino acids. The CDR3 nucleotides are TGCAGTGCTAGGACATCGGGGTATGGCGAGCAGTACTTC. It is translated as CSARTSGYGEQYF.

V usage is TRBV20-1 and J usage is TRBJ2-7; perhaps TRBD2 as D (7 bases). Trimming pared 0 bases from V and 3 bases from J, leaving 15 bases between. There are 15 residues in the CDR3. Looked up from germline, CDR1 is DFQATT and CDR2 is SNEGSKA (reference sequence). Here the CDR3 reads CSARDQGRENYEQYF. DNA for the CDR3: TGCAGTGCTAGAGATCAGGGGCGGGAGAACTACGAGCAGTACTTC.

The chain joins TRBV20-1 to TRBJ2-3, with 7 nucleotides matching TRBD2. The V gene's germline CDR1 is DFQATT and CDR2 SNEGSKA (reference sequence). The CDR3 has 15 residues. V gave up 2 bases and J gave up 0 bases; unmatched junction bases: 5. CDR3 region: CSARLGTTSTDTQYF. The CDR3, as DNA: TGCAGTGCTAGATTGGGGACTACGAGCACAGATACGCAGTATTTT.

The chain combines TRBV4-2 with TRBJ2-1; perhaps TRBD2 as D (6 bases). Germline CDR1 reads LGHNA; CDR2 reads YNFKEQ. The CDR3 is 15 residues long. Trimming pared 0 bases from V and 10 bases from J, leaving 16 bases between. The CDR3 coding sequence is TGTGCCAGCAGCCAAGATCTGGAGGGACGCATGGAGCAGTTCTTC. Translation gives CASSQDLEGRMEQFF.

The rearrangement links TRBV7-6 to TRBJ2-1, with 8 nucleotides matching TRBD2. CDR1 and CDR2 (germline): SGHVS, FNYEAQ. Trimming cost V 2 bases and J 7 bases; bases outside gene matches: 19. This CDR3 has 19 residues. CDR3 sequence reads: CASSLRSGGVLLSGNEQFF. The CDR3 DNA reads TGTGCCAGCAGCTTACGCAGCGGGGGTGTACTCCTTTCGGGGAATGAGCAGTTCTTC.

On this clonotype: A read error may account for a junction end that differs from germline. The chain combines TRBV3-1 with TRBJ2-3; the D is unclear. The germline gives CDR1 LGHDT, CDR2 YNNKEL (reference sequence). The CDR3 has 17 amino acids. This CDR3 is CTSSQDSTYTPTDTQYF. The CDR3 coding sequence is TGTACCAGCAGCCAAGATTCGACATACACACCCACAGATACGCAGTATTTT.

The chain combines TRBV5-5 with TRBJ1-4, with 8 nucleotides matching TRBD1. CDR3 length equals 14 residues. Germline values: CDR1 SGHKS, CDR2 YYEKEE (reference sequence). J gave up 7 bases and V 5 bases, and 7 bases lay outside the gene matches. For the CDR3, the DNA is TGTGCCAGCAGACCAGGGGGCTTGGGTGAAAAACTGTTTTTT. Protein: CASRPGGLGEKLFF.

The chain uses TRBV7-9 and TRBJ1-6; D perhaps matches TRBD1 (5 bases). CDR1 and CDR2 (germline): SEHNR, FQNEAQ (reference sequence). The CDR3 totals 13 residues. V was cut by 5 bases and J by 16 bases, with 18 bases left in between. In DNA form, the CDR3 reads TGTGCCAGCAGCCTCCAGGTCGGGGACTCACTCCACTTT. This codes for CASSLQVGDSLHF.

This rearrangement joins TRBV7-2 to TRBJ2-2; no definite D call. Per germline, CDR1 SGHTA and CDR2 FQGNSA. The CDR3 is 14 residues long. V lost 0 bases to trimming and J lost 2 bases, with 4 bases between them. The CDR3 nucleotides read TGTGCCAGCAGCTTAGCCAGCAACACCGGGGAGCTGTTTTTT. It codes for CASSLASNTGELFF.

The sample holds a few counts of this clonotype. This could be a read error, since a much larger clone is one nucleotide away. The chain has TRBV20-1 and TRBJ2-1; D unclear. This CDR3 is 15 amino acids long. Germline V lookup: CDR1 DFQATT, CDR2 SNEGSKA (reference sequence). The CDR3 region has the DNA TGCAGTGCTAGAGATCCCGTACGCAGCTACAATGGGCAGTTCTTC. Translated, it gives CSARDPVRSYNGQFF.

This clonotype was seen a handful of times. The chain combines TRBV7-9 with TRBJ1-2; possibly TRBD1 for D (6 bases). The CDR3 has 13 residues. The germline gives CDR1 SEHNR, CDR2 FQNEAQ (reference sequence). The V end was cut by 6 bases, the J end by 6 bases, with 14 bases between. The CDR3 DNA is TGTGCCAGCAGATCAGGGGAGGCGGATGGCTACACCTTC. Amino acid sequence: CASRSGEADGYTF.